Listed here is a single T cell receptor beta chain. This clone was observed a handful of times. There is no known antigen for this receptor. The record has no base qualities; no much larger clone is one base away. The immunoSEQ Assay, a bias-controlled multiplex PCR, was used to amplify TCRbeta CDR3 regions from genomic DNA. Processing in the source paper ran as follows. Nucleated cell counts per sample were estimated from amplification of reference gene primers within the assay. Sequence reads were collapsed and filtered to measure the absolute abundance of every unique TCRbeta CDR3 rearrangement. For each sample, productive Simpson clonality was calculated by taking the square root of Simpson's diversity index across productive rearrangements. TCRdb provides this immuneACCESS table in a form limited to in-frame rearrangements. Some clones are lacking; in checked studies, under half of them reflect an unresolved V gene, and why the rest are absent is not known. V and J calls and clone size come straight from that table; D and trimming were deduced from the DNA. The sample profile shows about 100,000 clones; 88% of them were found once. The ten largest clones take up roughly 6% of the sample.

The collaborating institutions used their own protocols to collect whole blood in K2EDTA tubes. Collaborator samples were shipped for TCRbeta analysis as frozen whole blood, isolated PBMCs, or DNA extracted from either sample type. The sample belongs to a study of blood T cell repertoires in COVID-19 (dated by TCRdb to 2020 to 2021). Background on the whole study: Collaborator samples came from the United States, Italy and Spain and covered acute and convalescent phases of COVID-19. The prospective study material was composed of cDNA or gDNA derived from T cells, B-cell-depleted T cells, or PBMCs. Subjects who had been exposed to COVID-19, were actively infected with it, or had recovered from it provided the deeply sampled blood TCRbeta repertoires that made up the dataset. The repertoires were made available in a free public database intended to serve as a resource for research on the immune response to SARS-CoV-2. Samples were obtained from the ongoing ImmuneRACE study (first 160 participants) and from 1,000 to 1,500 subjects provided by 6 global collaborators. A de-identified subject ID, COVID-19 status, age in years and sex were almost always included in the sample metadata. Where available, HLA class I and class II types were taken from metadata supplied by the sample provider and were not determined by assay-based typing.

The CDR3 numbers 15 residues from cysteine through phenylalanine. Just the 45-base CDR3 DNA is kept, in frame starting at base 1. The V end loses 3 bases and the J end loses 1 base, and a stretch of 10 bases separates them. CDR1 is given as SNHLY and CDR2 as FYNNEI, both from the germline V gene. General study outcomes and caveats: Clinical and demographic metadata were provided uncurated, with the amount varying by source and participant.

Sequenced material: peripheral blood. The receptor was derived from a woman aged 55-69 years with acute or convalescent COVID-19. Recombination connected TRBV2 to TRBJ1-5; the D gene lacks a confident call. In nucleotide form, the sequence is TGTGCCAGCAGTGACGCCTGGCGGAGCAATCAGCCCCAGCATTTT. Its protein product is CASSDAWRSNQPQHF.